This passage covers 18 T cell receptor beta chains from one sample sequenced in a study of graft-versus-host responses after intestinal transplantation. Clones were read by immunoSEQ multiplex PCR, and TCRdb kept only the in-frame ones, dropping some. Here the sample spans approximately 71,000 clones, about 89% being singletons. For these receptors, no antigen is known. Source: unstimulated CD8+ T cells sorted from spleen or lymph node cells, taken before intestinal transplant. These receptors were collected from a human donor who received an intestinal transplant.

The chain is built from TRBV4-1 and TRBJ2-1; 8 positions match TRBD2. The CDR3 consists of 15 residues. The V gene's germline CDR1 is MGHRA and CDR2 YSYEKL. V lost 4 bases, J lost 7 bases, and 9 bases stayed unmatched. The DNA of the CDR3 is TGCGCCAGCAGCCGTCCGAGCGGGAGTGGGAATGAGCAGTTCTTC. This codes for CASSRPSGSGNEQFF.

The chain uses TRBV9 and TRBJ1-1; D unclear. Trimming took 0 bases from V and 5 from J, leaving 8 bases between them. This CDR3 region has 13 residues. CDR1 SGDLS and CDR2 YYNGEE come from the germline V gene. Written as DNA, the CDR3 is TGTGCCAGCAGCGTAGGAGGGTCTACTGAAGCTTTCTTT. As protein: CASSVGGSTEAFF.

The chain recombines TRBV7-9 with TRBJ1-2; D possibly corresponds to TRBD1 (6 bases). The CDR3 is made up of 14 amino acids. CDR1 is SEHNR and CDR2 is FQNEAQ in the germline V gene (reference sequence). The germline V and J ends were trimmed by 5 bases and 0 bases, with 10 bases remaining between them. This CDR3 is CASSAQGANYGYTF. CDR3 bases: TGTGCCAGCAGCGCACAGGGAGCTAACTATGGCTACACCTTC.

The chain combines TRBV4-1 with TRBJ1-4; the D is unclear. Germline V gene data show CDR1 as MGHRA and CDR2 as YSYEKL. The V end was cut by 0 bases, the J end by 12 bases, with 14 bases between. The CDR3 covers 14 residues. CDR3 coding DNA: TGCGCCAGCAGCCAAGAACATGAGGGCGCAGAACTGTTTTTT. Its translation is CASSQEHEGAELFF.

The CDR3 DNA reads TGCGCCAGCAGCCAAGATGCCCCCGCCCCCGGACAGGGGGTCAATGAGCAGTTCTTC. This translates into CASSQDAPAPGQGVNEQFF. This chain links TRBV4-1 with TRBJ2-1; 10 positions match TRBD1. The CDR3 consists of 19 residues. The trim removed 0 bases at V and 6 bases at J, leaving 14 bases unmatched. Germline-derived CDR1 and CDR2 are MGHRA and YSYEKL.

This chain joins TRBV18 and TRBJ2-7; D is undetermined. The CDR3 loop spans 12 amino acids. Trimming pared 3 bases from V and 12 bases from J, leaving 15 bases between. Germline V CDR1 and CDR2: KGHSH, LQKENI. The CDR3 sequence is CASSPLPPIRYF. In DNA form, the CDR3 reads TGTGCCAGCTCACCCCTCCCACCTATAAGGTACTTC.

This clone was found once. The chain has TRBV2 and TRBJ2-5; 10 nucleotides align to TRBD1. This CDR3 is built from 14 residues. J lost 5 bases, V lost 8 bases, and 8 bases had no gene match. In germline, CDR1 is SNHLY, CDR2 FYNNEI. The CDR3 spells CASLPTGGGETQYF. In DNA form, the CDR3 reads TGTGCCAGCCTACCGACAGGGGGCGGCGAGACCCAGTACTTC. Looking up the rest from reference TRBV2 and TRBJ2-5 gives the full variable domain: EPEVTQTPSHQVTQMGQEVILRCVPISNHLYFYWYRQILGQKVEFLVSFYNNEISEKSEIFDDQFSVERPDGSNFTLKIRSTKLEDSAMYFCASLPTGGGETQYFGPGTRLLVL.

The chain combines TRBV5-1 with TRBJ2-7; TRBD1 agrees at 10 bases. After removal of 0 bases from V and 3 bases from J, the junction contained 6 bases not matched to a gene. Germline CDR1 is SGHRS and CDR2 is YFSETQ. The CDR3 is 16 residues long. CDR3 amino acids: CASSLGAGTGVYEQYF. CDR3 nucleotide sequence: TGCGCCAGCAGCTTGGGTGCCGGGACAGGGGTCTACGAGCAGTACTTC. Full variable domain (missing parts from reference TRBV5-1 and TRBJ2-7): KAGVTQTPRYLIKTRGQQVTLSCSPISGHRSVSWYQQTPGQGLQFLFEYFSETQRNKGNFPGRFSGRQFSNSRSEMNVSTLELGDSALYLCASSLGAGTGVYEQYFGPGTRLTVT.

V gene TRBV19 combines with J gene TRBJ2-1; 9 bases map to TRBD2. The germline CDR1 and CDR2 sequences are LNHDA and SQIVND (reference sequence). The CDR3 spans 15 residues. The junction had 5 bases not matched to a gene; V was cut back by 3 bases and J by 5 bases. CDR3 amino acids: CASSMGREGDNEQFF. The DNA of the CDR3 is TGTGCCAGTAGTATGGGGCGGGAGGGGGACAATGAGCAGTTCTTC. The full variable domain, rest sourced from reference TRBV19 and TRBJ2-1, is DGGITQSPKYLFRKEGQNVTLSCEQNLNHDAMYWYRQDPGQGLRLIYYSQIVNDFQKGDIAEGYSVSREKKESFPLTVTSAQKNPTAFYLCASSMGREGDNEQFFGPGTRLTVL.

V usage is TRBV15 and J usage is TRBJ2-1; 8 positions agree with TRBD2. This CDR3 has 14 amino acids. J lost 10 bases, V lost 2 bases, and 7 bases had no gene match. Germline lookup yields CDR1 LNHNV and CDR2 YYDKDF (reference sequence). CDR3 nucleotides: TGTGCCACCAGCAGAAACGAACTAGCGGACGAGCAGTTCTTC. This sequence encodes CATSRNELADEQFF.

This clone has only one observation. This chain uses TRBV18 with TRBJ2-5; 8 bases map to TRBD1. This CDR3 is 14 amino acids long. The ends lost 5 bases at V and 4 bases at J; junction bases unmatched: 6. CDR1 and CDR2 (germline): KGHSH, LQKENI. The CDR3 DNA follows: TGTGCCAGCTCATCAACGGACAGGGTAGAGACCCAGTACTTC. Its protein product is CASSSTDRVETQYF.

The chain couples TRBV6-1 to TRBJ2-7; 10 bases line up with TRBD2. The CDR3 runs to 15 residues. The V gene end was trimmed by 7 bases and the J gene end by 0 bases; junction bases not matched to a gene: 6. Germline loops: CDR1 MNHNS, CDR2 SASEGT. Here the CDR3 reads CASTGTSVISYEQYF. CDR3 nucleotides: TGTGCCAGCACAGGGACTAGCGTTATCTCCTACGAGCAGTACTTC.

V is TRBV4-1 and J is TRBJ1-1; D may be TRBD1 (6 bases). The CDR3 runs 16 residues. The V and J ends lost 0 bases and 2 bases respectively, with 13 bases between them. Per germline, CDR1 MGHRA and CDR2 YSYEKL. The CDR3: CASSQDRQGRNTEAFF. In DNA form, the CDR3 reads TGCGCCAGCAGCCAAGATCGGCAGGGGAGAAACACTGAAGCTTTCTTT.

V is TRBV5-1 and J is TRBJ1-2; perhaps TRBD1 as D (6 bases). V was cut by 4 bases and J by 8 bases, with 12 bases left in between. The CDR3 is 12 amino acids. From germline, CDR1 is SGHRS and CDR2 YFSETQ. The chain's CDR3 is CASSPRRGGYTF. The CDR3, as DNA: TGCGCCAGCAGCCCAAGAAGGGGGGGCTACACCTTC.

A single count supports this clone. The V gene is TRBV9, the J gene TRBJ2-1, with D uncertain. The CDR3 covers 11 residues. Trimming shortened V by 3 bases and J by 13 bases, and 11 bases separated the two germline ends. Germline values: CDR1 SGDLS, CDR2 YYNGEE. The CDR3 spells CASSADKRQFF. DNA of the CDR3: TGTGCCAGCAGCGCCGACAAACGCCAGTTCTTC.

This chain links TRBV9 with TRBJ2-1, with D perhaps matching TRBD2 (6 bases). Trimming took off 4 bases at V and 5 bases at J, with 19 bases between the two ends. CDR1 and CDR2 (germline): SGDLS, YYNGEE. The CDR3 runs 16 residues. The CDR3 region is CASSPHSGLTNNEQFF. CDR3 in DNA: TGTGCCAGCAGCCCCCACTCGGGACTGACCAACAATGAGCAGTTCTTC.

CDR3 protein: CASSLKTGINYGYTF. Written as DNA, the CDR3 is TGTGCCAGCAGCTTGAAGACAGGGATTAACTATGGCTACACCTTC. V and J are TRBV5-4 and TRBJ1-2; 7 bases map to TRBD1. The CDR3 contains 15 residues. The V segment lost 1 base and the J segment 1 base; nucleotides outside the gene matches: 4. Per germline, CDR1 SGHNT and CDR2 YYREEE (reference sequence).

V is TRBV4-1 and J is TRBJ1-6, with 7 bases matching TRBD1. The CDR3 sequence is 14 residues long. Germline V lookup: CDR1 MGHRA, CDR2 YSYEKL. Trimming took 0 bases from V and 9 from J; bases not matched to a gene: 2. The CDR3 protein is CASSQETGPSPLHF. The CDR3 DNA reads TGCGCCAGCAGCCAAGAGACAGGGCCTTCACCCCTCCACTTT.